The 20 T cell receptor beta chains below all came from one sample that was sequenced in a study of TIL therapy for anti-PD-1-resistant metastatic lung cancer. The libraries were made with immunoSEQ v3. This table comes from immunoSEQ multiplex PCR, and its TCRdb copy is limited to in-frame clones, with some not included. The repertoire holds around 50,000 clones, with 73% as singletons. Regarding time point: pre-treatment sample, taken before nivolumab and TIL therapy. Material: blood, obtained at baseline. The receptors shown here come from a person aged 25 to 85 with non-small cell lung cancer.

V usage is TRBV4-1 and J usage is TRBJ1-5, with a tentative D call TRBD1 (6 bases). CDR1 is MGHRA, CDR2 YSYEKL, per germline. The CDR3 totals 18 residues. Trimming cost V 0 bases and J 0 bases, with 15 bases left between them. CDR3 DNA: TGCGCCAGCAGCCAAGAATCTTGGACAGAGGATAGCAATCAGCCCCAGCATTTT. It is translated as CASSQESWTEDSNQPQHF.

This rearrangement joins TRBV29-1 to TRBJ2-3; 8 bases agree with TRBD1. The CDR3 consists of 13 residues. V was clipped by 3 bases and J by 4 bases; unmatched bases: 3. Per the germline V gene, CDR1 is SQVTM and CDR2 is ANQGSEA. CDR3 protein: CSVDRGPSDTQYF. In DNA form, the CDR3 reads TGCAGCGTTGACAGGGGGCCCTCAGATACGCAGTATTTT.

The chain joins TRBV18 to TRBJ2-7; TRBD1 aligns across 7 bases. The CDR3 is made up of 17 amino acids. The V gene end was trimmed by 3 bases and the J gene end by 0 bases; junction bases not matched to a gene: 11. CDR1 is KGHSH and CDR2 is LQKENI in the germline V gene. CDR3 DNA: TGTGCCAGCTCACCCCCCTTGGCAGGGGGTGCCTCCTACGAGCAGTACTTC. As protein: CASSPPLAGGASYEQYF.

The genes are TRBV7-9 and TRBJ2-3; 9 bases agree with TRBD1. The CDR3 is 16 residues long. Germline V lookup: CDR1 SEHNR, CDR2 FQNEAQ (reference sequence). V trimming: 5 bases; J trimming: 4 bases; junction bases outside the gene matches: 10. The CDR3 loop is CASSRWDRARADTQYF. In nucleotides, the CDR3 is TGTGCCAGCAGCCGATGGGACAGGGCGAGGGCAGATACGCAGTATTTT.

This rearrangement joins TRBV29-1 to TRBJ1-2; D ambiguous. The CDR3 sequence is 12 residues long. Germline lookup yields CDR1 SQVTM and CDR2 ANQGSEA. V was pared by 3 bases and J by 8 bases, with 13 bases between. The CDR3 DNA sequence: TGCAGCGTTGATTCGGGGAGGTGGGGCTACACCTTC. Translated: CSVDSGRWGYTF. The complete variable domain, with remaining parts taken from reference TRBV29-1 and TRBJ1-2, reads SAVISQKPSRDICQRGTSLTIQCQVDSQVTMMFWYRQQPGQSLTLIATANQGSEATYESGFVIDKFPISRPNLTFSTLTVSNMSPEDSSIYLCSVDSGRWGYTFGSGTRLTVV.

The V gene is TRBV7-2, the J gene TRBJ2-1; tentatively, D is TRBD1 or TRBD2 (5 bases each). The CDR3 is 16 amino acids. Germline loops: CDR1 SGHTA, CDR2 FQGNSA. Trimming shortened V by 0 bases and J by 4 bases, and 13 bases separated the two germline ends. The CDR3 loop is CASSLAGTVGYNEQFF. The CDR3 DNA reads as TGTGCCAGCAGCTTAGCCGGGACCGTAGGATACAATGAGCAGTTCTTC.

This chain joins TRBV15 and TRBJ1-4, with unresolved D. The CDR3 length is 14 residues. V lost 5 bases, J lost 3 bases, and 10 bases lay in between. In germline, CDR1 is LNHNV, CDR2 YYDKDF (reference sequence). CDR3 sequence reads: CATSPFEANEKLFF. The CDR3 DNA reads TGTGCCACCAGCCCTTTCGAGGCTAATGAAAAACTGTTTTTT.

The rearrangement uses TRBV7-9 and TRBJ1-1, with 8 bases lining up with TRBD1. The CDR3 spans 14 residues. V dropped 6 bases and J dropped 4; count of bases not matched to a gene: 7. Germline values: CDR1 SEHNR, CDR2 FQNEAQ (reference sequence). The CDR3 DNA reads as TGTGCCAGCAGTCAGCAGGGGGCTGCCACTGAAGCTTTCTTT. Its translation is CASSQQGAATEAFF.

The chain couples TRBV7-9 to TRBJ1-1; tentative D call: TRBD1 (5 bases). CDR1 and CDR2 from the germline V gene are SEHNR and FQNEAQ (reference sequence). The CDR3 is 11 amino acids. V lost 5 bases to trimming and J lost 11 bases, with 12 bases between them. CDR3 coding DNA: TGTGCCAGCAGCCCGGGGGGGTTGGCTTTCTTT. Protein: CASSPGGLAFF.

The V gene is TRBV6-1, the J gene TRBJ1-2, with D perhaps matching TRBD1 (6 bases). Germline V gene lookup returns CDR1 MNHNS and CDR2 SASEGT. With 3 bases removed from V and 1 base from J, the gap between germline ends came to 15 bases. The CDR3 loop spans 16 amino acids. The CDR3 protein is CASSERRGRGNYGYTF. In DNA form, the CDR3 reads TGTGCCAGCAGTGAGCGAAGGGGGAGGGGTAACTATGGCTACACCTTC.

About this clone: The sample holds other DNA sequences that translate to the same CDR3. V gene TRBV28 combines with J gene TRBJ1-3, with TRBD1 identical over 8 bases. CDR3 size: 14 residues. The V and J ends lost 3 bases and 2 bases, in that order; junction bases with no gene match: 0. Germline CDR1 MDHEN, CDR2 SYDVKM. CDR3 DNA sequence: TGTGCCAGCAGTTTGGACAGGGCTGGAAACACCATATATTTT. This sequence encodes CASSLDRAGNTIYF.

This chain connects TRBV4-3 to TRBJ2-3; D possibly uses TRBD1 or TRBD2 (5 bases each). The CDR3 runs to 16 residues. Germline CDR1 LGHNA, CDR2 YSLEER. V was clipped by 1 base and J by 2 bases, with 13 bases between them. This CDR3 reads CASSQGDLGPTDTQYF. CDR3 nucleotide sequence: TGCGCCAGCAGCCAAGGGGACCTGGGGCCCACAGATACGCAGTATTTT.

The chain employs TRBV15 and TRBJ2-3, with 15 bases identical to TRBD2. The CDR3 runs to 16 residues. Germline V lookup: CDR1 LNHNV, CDR2 YYDKDF (reference sequence). V was pared by 5 bases and J by 4 bases, with 4 bases of the junction left unmatched. The CDR3 spells CATSGLAGGPADTQYF. The CDR3 coding sequence is TGTGCCACCAGCGGACTAGCGGGAGGGCCAGCAGATACGCAGTATTTT.

A single count supports this clone. This chain joins TRBV10-3 and TRBJ2-5, with 8 bases aligning to TRBD2. The V and J ends lost 8 bases and 2 bases, in that order; junction bases with no gene match: 4. Germline V gene data show CDR1 as ENHRY and CDR2 as SYGVKD. The CDR3 extends over 13 amino acids. This CDR3 is CAIGSGEQETQYF. Here the CDR3 DNA reads TGTGCCATCGGTAGCGGGGAGCAAGAGACCCAGTACTTC.

The CDR3 sequence is CASSLGYYRVGGEQYF. The CDR3 region has the DNA TGTGCCAGCAGCTTGGGATACTACAGGGTAGGGGGCGAGCAGTACTTC. V gene TRBV5-4 combines with J gene TRBJ2-7; D is possibly TRBD1 (6 bases). Germline V lookup: CDR1 SGHNT, CDR2 YYREEE (reference sequence). The CDR3 is made up of 16 amino acids. Trimming shortened V by 0 bases and J by 6 bases, and 19 bases separated the two germline ends.

The J gene is TRBJ2-7, the V gene TRBV9; possible D gene TRBD2, 6 bases. The CDR3 has 15 amino acids. Germline assignment: CDR1 SGDLS and CDR2 YYNGEE. Trimming stripped 4 bases from V and 0 bases from J, with 14 bases between. The CDR3 coding sequence is TGTGCCAGCAGCCAATCGGGAGAGCCCTCCTACGAGCAGTACTTC. Translating it yields CASSQSGEPSYEQYF.

The V and J genes are TRBV5-4 and TRBJ1-1; no definite D call. Trimming pared 4 bases from V and 4 bases from J, leaving 14 bases between. The CDR3 loop spans 14 amino acids. Germline lookup yields CDR1 SGHNT and CDR2 YYREEE (reference sequence). In DNA, the CDR3 is TGTGCCAGCAGCCCAAGGGATCCGGGCACTGAAGCTTTCTTT. Translating it yields CASSPRDPGTEAFF.

V and J are TRBV11-2 and TRBJ2-5; tentative D call: TRBD1 (6 bases). The CDR3 sequence is 13 residues long. V was clipped by 4 bases and J by 5 bases, with 11 bases between them. Germline V CDR1 and CDR2: SGHAT, FQNNGV. CDR3 region: CASSSTGPETQYF. The CDR3 DNA sequence: TGTGCCAGCAGCTCGACAGGTCCCGAGACCCAGTACTTC.

CDR3 sequence (DNA): TGTGCCAGTAGTATCCGGCCTAATCAGCCCCAGCATTTT. Its protein is CASSIRPNQPQHF. The V and J genes are TRBV19 and TRBJ1-5; unclear D gene. V was shortened by 3 bases and J by 4 bases, with 7 bases between the two germline ends. This CDR3 has 13 residues. CDR1 is LNHDA and CDR2 is SQIVND in the germline V gene (reference sequence).

This clone was found once. The genes are TRBV19 and TRBJ1-5, with D possibly being TRBD1 (6 bases). The CDR3 length is 17 residues. Germline V CDR1 and CDR2: LNHDA, SQIVND (reference sequence). The V gene lost 0 bases and the J gene lost 6 bases, with 18 bases spanning the gap. CDR3 loop: CASSIDRTNREAQPQHF. In DNA, the CDR3 is TGTGCCAGTAGTATAGATCGCACCAACAGGGAGGCTCAGCCCCAGCATTTT.